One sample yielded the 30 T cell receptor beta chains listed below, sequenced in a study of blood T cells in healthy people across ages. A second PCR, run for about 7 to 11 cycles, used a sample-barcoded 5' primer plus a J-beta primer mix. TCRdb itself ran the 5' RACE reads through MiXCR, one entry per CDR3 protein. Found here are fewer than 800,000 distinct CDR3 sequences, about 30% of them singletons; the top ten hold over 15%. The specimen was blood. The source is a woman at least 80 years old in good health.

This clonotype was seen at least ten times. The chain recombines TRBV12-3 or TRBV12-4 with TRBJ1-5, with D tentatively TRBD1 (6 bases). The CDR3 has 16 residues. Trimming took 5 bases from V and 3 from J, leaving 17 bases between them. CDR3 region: CASSGGGQVFNQPQHF. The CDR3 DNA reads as TGTGCCAGCAGTGGGGGCGGGCAGGTCTTCAATCAGCCCCAGCATTTT.

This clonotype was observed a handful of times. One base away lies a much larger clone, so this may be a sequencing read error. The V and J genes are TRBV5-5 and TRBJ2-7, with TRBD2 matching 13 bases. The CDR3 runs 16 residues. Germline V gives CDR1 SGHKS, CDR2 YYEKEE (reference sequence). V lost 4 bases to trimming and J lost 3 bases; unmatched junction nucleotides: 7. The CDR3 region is CASSRVGTSGVYEQYF. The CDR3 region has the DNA TGTGCCAGCAGCAGGGTCGGGACTAGCGGGGTCTACGAGCAGTACTTC.

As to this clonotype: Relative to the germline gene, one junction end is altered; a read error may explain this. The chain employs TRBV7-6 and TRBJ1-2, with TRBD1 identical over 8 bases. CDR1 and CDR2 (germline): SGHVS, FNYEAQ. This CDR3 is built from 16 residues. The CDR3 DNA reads TGTGCCAGCAGCTTAGCGGTACAGGGGGGGAACTATGACTACACCTTC. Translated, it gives CASSLAVQGGNYDYTF.

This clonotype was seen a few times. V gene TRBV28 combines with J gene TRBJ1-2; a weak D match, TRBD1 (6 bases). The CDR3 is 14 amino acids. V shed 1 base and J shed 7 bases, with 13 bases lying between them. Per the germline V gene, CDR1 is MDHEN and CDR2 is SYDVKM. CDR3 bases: TGTGCCAGCAGTTTATCATCGGGGGCCTCTGGCTACACCTTC. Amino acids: CASSLSSGASGYTF.

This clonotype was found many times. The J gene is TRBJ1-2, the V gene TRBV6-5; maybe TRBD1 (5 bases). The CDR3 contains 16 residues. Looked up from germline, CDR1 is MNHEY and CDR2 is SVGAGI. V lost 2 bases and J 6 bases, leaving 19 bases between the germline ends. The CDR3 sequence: CASSYRPGLLGHGYTF. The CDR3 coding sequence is TGTGCCAGCAGTTACCGGCCAGGGCTTTTGGGCCATGGCTACACCTTC.

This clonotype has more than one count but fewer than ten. This chain's CDR3 is CSAGSPGANEKLFF. In DNA, the CDR3 is TGCAGTGCTGGCAGTCCAGGGGCTAATGAAAAACTGTTTTTT. The rearrangement links TRBV20-1 to TRBJ1-4; D possibly corresponds to TRBD1 (6 bases). The CDR3 extends over 14 amino acids. V shed 5 bases and J shed 3 bases, with 13 bases lying between them. CDR1 is DFQATT, CDR2 SNEGSKA, per germline (reference sequence).

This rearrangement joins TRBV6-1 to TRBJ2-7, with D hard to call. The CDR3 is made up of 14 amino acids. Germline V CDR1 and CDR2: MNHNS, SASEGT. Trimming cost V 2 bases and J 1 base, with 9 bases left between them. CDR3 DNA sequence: TGTGCCAGCAGTGAAACTTGTCAATCCTACGAGCAGTACTTC. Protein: CASSETCQSYEQYF.

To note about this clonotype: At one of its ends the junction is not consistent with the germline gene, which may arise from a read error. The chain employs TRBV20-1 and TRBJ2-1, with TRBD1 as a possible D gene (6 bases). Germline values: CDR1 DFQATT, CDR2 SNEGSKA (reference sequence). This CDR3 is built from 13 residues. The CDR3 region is CSARADSRNEQFF. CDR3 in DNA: TGCAGTGCCAGAGCGGACAGCCGCAATGAGCAGTTCTTC.

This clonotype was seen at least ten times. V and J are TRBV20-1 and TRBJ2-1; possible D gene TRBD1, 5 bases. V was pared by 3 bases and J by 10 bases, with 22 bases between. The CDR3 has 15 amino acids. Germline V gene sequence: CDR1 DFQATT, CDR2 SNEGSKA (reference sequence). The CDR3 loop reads CSASRRMFRDSEQFF. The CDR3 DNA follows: TGCAGTGCTAGCCGTCGAATGTTCAGGGATTCGGAGCAGTTCTTC.

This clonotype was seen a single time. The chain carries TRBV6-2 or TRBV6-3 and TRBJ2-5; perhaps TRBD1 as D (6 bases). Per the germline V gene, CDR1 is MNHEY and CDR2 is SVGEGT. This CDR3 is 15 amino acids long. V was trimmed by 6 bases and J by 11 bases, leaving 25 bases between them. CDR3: CASSTYRELSYDQYF. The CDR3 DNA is TGTGCCAGCAGCACATACAGGGAACTCTCCTACGATCAGTACTTC.

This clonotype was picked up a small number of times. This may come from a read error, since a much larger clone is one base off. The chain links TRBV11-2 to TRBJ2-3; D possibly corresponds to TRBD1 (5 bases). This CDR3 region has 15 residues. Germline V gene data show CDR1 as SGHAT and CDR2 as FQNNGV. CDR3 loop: CASSLLGSDTGTQYF. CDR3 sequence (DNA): TGTGCCAGCAGCTTATTAGGATCAGACACAGGTACGCAGTATTTT.

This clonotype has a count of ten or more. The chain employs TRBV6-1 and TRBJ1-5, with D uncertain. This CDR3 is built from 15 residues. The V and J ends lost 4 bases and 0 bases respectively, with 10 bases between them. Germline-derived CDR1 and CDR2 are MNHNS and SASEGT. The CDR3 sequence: CASSAMEISNQPQHF. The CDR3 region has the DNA TGTGCCAGCAGTGCCATGGAAATTAGCAATCAGCCCCAGCATTTT.

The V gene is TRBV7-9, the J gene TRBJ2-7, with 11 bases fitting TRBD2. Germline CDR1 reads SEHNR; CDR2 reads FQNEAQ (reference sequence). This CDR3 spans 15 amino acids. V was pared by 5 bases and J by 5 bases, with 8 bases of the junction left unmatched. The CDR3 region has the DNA TGTGCCAGCAGCAGACTAGCGGGGTTAAACAACGAGCAGTACTTC. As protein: CASSRLAGLNNEQYF.

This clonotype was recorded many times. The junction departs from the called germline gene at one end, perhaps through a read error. The CDR3 loop reads CASSQDSYEQYF. CDR3 DNA sequence: TGTGCCAGCAGCCAGGACAGTTACGAGCAGTACTTC. The rearrangement links TRBV4-1 to TRBJ2-7, with D possibly being TRBD1 (6 bases). Looked up from germline, CDR1 is MGHRA and CDR2 is YSYEKL. This CDR3 region has 12 residues.

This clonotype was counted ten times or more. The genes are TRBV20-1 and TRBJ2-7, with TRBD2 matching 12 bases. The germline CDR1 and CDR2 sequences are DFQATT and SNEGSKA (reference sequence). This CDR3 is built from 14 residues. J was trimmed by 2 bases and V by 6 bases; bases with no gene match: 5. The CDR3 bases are TGCAGTGCCATTACTAGCGGGGGGCCCTACGAGCAGTACTTC. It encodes CSAITSGGPYEQYF.

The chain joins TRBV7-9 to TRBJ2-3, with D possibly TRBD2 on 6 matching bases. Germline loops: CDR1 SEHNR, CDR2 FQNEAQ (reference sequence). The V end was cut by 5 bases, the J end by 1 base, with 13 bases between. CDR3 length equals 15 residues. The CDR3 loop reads CASSPERAGTDTQYF. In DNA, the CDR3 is TGTGCCAGCAGCCCAGAGCGGGCCGGCACAGATACGCAGTATTTT.

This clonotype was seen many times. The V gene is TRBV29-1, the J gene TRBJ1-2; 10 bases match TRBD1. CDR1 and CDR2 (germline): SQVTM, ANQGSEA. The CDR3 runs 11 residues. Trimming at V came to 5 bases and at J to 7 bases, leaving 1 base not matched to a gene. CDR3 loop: CSVRDRGGYTF. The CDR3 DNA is TGCAGCGTTAGGGACAGGGGTGGCTACACCTTC.

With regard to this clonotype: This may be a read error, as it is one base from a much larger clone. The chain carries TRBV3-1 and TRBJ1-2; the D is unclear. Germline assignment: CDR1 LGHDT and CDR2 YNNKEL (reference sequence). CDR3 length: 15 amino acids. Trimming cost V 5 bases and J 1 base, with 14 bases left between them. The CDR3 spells CASSLSQSYNYGYTF. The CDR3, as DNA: TGTGCCAGCAGCTTATCCCAGAGTTATAACTATGGCTACACCTTC.

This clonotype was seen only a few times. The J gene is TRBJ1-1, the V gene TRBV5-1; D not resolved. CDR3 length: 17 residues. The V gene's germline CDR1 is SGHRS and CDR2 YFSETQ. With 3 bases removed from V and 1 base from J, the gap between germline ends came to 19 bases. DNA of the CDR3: TGCGCCAGCAGCTCGACTCTGGCCCTCTCCCCGAACACTGAAGCTTTCTTT. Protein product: CASSSTLALSPNTEAFF.

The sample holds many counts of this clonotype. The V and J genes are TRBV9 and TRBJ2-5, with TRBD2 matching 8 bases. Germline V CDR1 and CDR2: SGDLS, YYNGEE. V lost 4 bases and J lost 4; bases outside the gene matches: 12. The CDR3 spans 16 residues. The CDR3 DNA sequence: TGTGCCAGCAGCTTATCGCCCGGGGGGGAGGGAGAGACCCAGTACTTC. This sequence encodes CASSLSPGGEGETQYF.

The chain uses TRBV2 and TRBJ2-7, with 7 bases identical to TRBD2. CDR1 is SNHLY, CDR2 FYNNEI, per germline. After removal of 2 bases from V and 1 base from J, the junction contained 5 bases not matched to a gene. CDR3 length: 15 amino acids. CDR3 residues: CASSESAGRSYEQYF. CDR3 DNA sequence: TGTGCCAGCAGTGAATCAGCGGGGAGGTCCTACGAGCAGTACTTC.

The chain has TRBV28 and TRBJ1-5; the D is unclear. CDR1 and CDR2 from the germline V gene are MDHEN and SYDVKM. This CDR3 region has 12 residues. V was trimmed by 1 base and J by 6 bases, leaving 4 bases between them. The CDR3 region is CASSLSIQPQHF. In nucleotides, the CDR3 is TGTGCCAGCAGTTTATCGATTCAGCCCCAGCATTTT.

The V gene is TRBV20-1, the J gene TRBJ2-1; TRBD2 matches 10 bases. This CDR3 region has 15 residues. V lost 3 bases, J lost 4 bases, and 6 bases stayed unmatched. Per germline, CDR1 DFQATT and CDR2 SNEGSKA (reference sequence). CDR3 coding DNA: TGCAGTGCTAGGCAGCGGGGGGGATTATACAATGAGCAGTTCTTC. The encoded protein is CSARQRGGLYNEQFF.

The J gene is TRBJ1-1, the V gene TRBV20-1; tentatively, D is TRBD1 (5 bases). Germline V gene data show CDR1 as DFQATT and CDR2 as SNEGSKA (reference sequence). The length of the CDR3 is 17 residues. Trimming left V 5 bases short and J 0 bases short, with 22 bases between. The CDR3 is CSAPDRQRMFMNTEAFF. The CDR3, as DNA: TGCAGTGCTCCCGACCGACAGAGAATGTTCATGAACACTGAAGCTTTCTTT.

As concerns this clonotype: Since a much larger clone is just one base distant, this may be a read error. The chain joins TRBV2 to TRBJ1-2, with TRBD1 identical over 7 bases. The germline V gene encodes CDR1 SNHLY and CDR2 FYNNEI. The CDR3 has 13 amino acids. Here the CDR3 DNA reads TGTGCCAGCCTTCTGACAGGGCAGCATGGCTACATCTTC. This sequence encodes CASLLTGQHGYIF.

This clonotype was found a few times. CDR3 protein: CAWSVQGREQYF. In DNA form, the CDR3 reads TGTGCCTGGAGTGTACAGGGGCGGGAGCAGTACTTC. This chain joins TRBV30 and TRBJ2-4; D may match TRBD1 or TRBD2 (7 bases each). CDR3 size: 12 residues. Germline loops: CDR1 GTSNPN, CDR2 SVGIG (reference sequence). Trimming stripped 0 bases from V and 13 bases from J, with 13 bases between.

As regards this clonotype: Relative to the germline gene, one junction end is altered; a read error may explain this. The CDR3 bases are TGCGGCAGCAGCTTGGGGACGGGGGTTTATGGCTACACCTTC. As protein: CGSSLGTGVYGYTF. The chain is built from TRBV5-1 and TRBJ1-2, with D possibly being TRBD1 (5 bases). Germline CDR1 SGHRS, CDR2 YFSETQ. The length of the CDR3 is 14 residues.

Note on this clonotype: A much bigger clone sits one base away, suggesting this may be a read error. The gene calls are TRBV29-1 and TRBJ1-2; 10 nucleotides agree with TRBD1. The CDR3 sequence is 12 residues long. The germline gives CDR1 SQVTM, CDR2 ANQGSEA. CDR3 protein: CSGGGQGNGCTF. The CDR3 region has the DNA TGCAGCGGGGGGGGACAGGGGAATGGCTGCACCTTC.

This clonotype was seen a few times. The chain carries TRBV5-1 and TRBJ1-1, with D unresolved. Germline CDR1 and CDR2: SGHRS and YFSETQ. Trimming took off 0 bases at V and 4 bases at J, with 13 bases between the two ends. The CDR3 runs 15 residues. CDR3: CASSLANGVGTEAFF. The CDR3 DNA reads TGCGCCAGCAGCTTGGCAAACGGGGTCGGCACTGAAGCTTTCTTT.

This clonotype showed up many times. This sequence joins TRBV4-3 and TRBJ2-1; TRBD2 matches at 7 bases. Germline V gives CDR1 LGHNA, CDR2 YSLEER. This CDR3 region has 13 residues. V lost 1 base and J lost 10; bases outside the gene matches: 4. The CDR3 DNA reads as TGCGCCAGCAGCCAAGGGTTCGGGGGGGAGCAGTTCTTC. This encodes CASSQGFGGEQFF.